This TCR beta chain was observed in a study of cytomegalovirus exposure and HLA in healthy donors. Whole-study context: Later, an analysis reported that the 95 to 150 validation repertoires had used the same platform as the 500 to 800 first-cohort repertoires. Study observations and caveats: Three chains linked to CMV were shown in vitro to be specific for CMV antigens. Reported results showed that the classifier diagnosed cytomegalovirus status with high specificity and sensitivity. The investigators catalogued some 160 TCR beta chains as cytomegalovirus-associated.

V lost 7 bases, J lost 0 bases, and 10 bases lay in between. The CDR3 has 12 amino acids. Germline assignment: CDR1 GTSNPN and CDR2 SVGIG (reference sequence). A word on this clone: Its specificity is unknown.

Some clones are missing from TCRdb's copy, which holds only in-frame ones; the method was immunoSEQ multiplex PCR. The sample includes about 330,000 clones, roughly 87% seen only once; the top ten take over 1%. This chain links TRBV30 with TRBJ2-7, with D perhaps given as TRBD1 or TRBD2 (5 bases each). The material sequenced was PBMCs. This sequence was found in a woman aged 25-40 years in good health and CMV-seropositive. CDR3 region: CALGPNSYEQYF. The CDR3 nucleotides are TGTGCCTTGGGACCCAACTCCTACGAGCAGTACTTC.